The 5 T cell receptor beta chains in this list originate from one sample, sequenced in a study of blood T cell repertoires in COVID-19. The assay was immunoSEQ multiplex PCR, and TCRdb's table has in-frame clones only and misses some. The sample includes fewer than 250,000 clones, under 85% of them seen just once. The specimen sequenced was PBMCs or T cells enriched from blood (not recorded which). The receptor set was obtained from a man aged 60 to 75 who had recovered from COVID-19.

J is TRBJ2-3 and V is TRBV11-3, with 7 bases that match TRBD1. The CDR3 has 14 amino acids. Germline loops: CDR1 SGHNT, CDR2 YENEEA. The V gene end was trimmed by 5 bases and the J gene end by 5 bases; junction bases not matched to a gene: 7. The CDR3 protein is CASSRDSHKDTQYF. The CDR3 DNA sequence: TGTGCCAGCAGCAGGGACAGCCACAAAGATACGCAGTATTTT.

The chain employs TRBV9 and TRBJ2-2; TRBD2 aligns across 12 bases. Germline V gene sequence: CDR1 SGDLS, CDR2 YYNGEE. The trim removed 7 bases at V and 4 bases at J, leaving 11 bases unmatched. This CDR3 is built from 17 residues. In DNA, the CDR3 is TGTGCCAGCTCAGCAGCTAGCGGGGGGGGCGGCACCGGGGAGCTGTTTTTT. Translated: CASSAASGGGGTGELFF.

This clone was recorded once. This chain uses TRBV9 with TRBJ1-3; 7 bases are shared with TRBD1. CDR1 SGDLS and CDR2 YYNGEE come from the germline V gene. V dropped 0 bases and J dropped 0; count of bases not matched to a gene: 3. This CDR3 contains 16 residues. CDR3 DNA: TGTGCCAGCAGCGTAGCGACAGGGCACTCTGGAAACACCATATATTTT. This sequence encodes CASSVATGHSGNTIYF. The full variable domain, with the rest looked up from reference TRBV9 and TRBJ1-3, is DSGVTQTPKHLITATGQRVTLRCSPRSGDLSVYWYQQSLDQGLQFLIQYYNGEERAKGNILERFSAQQFPDLHSELNLSSLELGDSALYFCASSVATGHSGNTIYFGEGSWLTVV.

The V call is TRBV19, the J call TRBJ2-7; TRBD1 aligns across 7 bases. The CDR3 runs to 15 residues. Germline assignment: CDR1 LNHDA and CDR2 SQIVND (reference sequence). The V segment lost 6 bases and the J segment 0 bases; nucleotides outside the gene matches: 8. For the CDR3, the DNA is TGTGCCAGTAGCATACGACAGGGAAGCTCCTACGAGCAGTACTTC. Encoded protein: CASSIRQGSSYEQYF.

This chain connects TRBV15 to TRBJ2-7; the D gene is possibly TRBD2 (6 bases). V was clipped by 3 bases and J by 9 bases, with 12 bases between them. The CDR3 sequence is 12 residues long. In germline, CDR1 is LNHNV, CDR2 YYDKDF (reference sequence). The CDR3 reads CATSSGSGRQYF. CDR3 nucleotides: TGTGCCACCAGCAGTGGCTCCGGGAGGCAGTACTTC. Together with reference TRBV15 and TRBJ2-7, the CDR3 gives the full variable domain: DAMVIQNPRYQVTQFGKPVTLSCSQTLNHNVMYWYQQKSSQAPKLLFHYYDKDFNNEADTPDNFQSRRPNTSFCFLDIRSPGLGDTAMYLCATSSGSGRQYFGPGTRLTVT.